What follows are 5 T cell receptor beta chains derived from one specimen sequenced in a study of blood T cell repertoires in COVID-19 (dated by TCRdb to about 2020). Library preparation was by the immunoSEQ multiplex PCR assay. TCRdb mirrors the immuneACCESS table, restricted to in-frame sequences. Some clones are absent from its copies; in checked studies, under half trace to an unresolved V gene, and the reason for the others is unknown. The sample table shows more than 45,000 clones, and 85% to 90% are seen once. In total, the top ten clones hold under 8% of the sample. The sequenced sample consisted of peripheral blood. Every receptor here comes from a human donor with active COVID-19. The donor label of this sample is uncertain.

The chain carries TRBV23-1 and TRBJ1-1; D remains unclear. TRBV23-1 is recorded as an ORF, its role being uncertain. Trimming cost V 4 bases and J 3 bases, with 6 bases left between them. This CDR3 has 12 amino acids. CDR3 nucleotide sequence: TGCGCCAGCAGTCGGGAGGACACTGAAGCTTTCTTT. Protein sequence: CASSREDTEAFF.

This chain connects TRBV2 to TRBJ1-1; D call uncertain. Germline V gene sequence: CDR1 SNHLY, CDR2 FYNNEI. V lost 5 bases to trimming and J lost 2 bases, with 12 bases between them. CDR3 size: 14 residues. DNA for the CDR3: TGTGCCAGCAGTCTTGGACGGGGAAACACTGAAGCTTTCTTT. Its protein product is CASSLGRGNTEAFF.

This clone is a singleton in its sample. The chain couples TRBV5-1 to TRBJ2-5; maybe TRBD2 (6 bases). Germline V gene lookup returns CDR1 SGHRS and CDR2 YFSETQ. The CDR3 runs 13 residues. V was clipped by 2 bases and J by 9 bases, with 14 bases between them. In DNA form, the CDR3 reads TGCGCCAGCAGCTTTGAGGCGGGAAGGGCCCAGTACTTC. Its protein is CASSFEAGRAQYF.

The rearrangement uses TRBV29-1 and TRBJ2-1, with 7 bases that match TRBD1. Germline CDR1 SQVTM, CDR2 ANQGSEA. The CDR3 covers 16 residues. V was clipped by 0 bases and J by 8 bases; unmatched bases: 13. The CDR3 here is CSVEEGVKGAADEQFF. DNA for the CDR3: TGCAGCGTTGAAGAGGGGGTGAAGGGGGCGGCCGATGAGCAGTTCTTC.

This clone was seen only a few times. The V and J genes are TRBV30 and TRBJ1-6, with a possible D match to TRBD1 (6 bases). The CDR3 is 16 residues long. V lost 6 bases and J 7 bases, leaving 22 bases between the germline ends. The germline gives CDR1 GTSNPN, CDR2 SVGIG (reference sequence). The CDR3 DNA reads TGTGCCTGTCACGATAAACAGGGTTCCCGAAATTCACCCCTCCACTTT. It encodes CACHDKQGSRNSPLHF.